This T cell receptor (beta chain) was sequenced in a study of T cells in Graves' hyperthyroidism and ophthalmopathy (dated by TCRdb to the late 2010s). With respect to the entire study: Peripheral blood was collected at initial diagnosis, before any treatment. To identify distinguishing TCR V-J signatures, a discovery cohort of about 95 patients was used, comprising 40 to 45 with Graves' ophthalmopathy and approximately 58 with stable Graves' hyperthyroidism. Whether ophthalmopathy could be predicted prospectively was tested in an independent validation cohort made up of roughly 20 hyperthyroidism patients plus 17 patients who later progressed to ophthalmopathy. The roughly 91 discovery patients were randomly divided into training and test sets at a 7:3 ratio. In several Graves' hyperthyroidism patients, the study also compared T-cell repertoires from thyroid tissue with T-cell repertoires from blood. After blood sampling, hyperthyroidism patients were treated with methimazole at a starting dose of 30 mg daily, and ophthalmopathy patients were treated with high-dose intravenous methylprednisolone. The paper reports TCR Vbeta CDR3 sequencing of 140 or so peripheral blood samples: approximately 43 ophthalmopathy, roughly 80 hyperthyroidism and around 17 progressor patients.

The germline V gene gives CDR1 as MDHEN and CDR2 as SYDVKM. V is reduced by 3 bases and J by 8 bases, leaving a spacing of 10 bases between them. Taken from cysteine to phenylalanine, the CDR3 has 12 residues. CDR3 DNA is the only sequence kept; it has 36 bases, read in frame from the first base. On the study overall, not on this receptor specifically: During validation, the model predicted progression to ophthalmopathy a median of around 6 months ahead of onset, with just under 71% sensitivity and less than 85% specificity. Most expanded thyroid clonotypes (frequency above 0.001) were also found in blood, which suggests that blood repertoires may mirror thyroid immune responses. A model built on a 13 V-J signature distinguished ophthalmopathy from stable hyperthyroidism, reaching approximately 89% sensitivity and under 84% specificity in cross-validation and 80%/75% in testing. No statistical method was used to set the sample size in advance, and investigators knew the group allocation.

In regard to this clonotype: The specificity of this receptor is unknown. No base qualities exist here, and no much larger clone lies one base off it.

The TCR beta CDR3 regions were amplified from RNA transcripts. A first-round RT-PCR of the TCR CDR3 used the HTBI primer set with the Qiagen OneStep RT-PCR kit. A second multiplex PCR round built the libraries, followed by size selection and purification. Sequencing of the libraries was done on an Illumina HiSeq2000 using paired-end 100 bp reads. Per the authors' processing: SOAPnuke was used to process the raw data, throwing out any read that contained adapters or uncalled bases, had a mean Phred below 15, or lacked an exact constant-primer or identifier match. High-quality paired reads were merged using COPE v1.2.5, and each unique nucleotide sequence was defined as a clonotype. Clonotypes were aligned to IMGT TRBV, TRBD and TRBJ reference segments using MiTCR v1.1. The analysis was restricted to V-J combinations with a frequency above 0.0001, which together covered about 99% of the repertoires. A TCS score was defined as the ratio between F50 (clonal expansion) and ExV (chaos), using BLOSUM62-based TCRdist between CDR3 peptides within each V-J. Welch's t-statistics and random forest reduced 500 to 550 V-J features to fewer than 15, which were used in a naive Bayes classifier (R e1071). TCRdb applied fastp at Q25 and MiXCR to the public reads, then kept only in-frame beta chains. Each CDR3 protein appears once, grouped with its most common genes and DNA. The V and J calls shown here were made by TCRdb, not taken from the authors' results. The sample includes fewer than 900,000 distinct CDR3 sequences, with over 15% observed a single time. Roughly 8% of the sample is in the top ten clones.

Stable Graves' hyperthyroidism was defined as no progression to ophthalmopathy during 18 months of follow-up. Hyperthyroidism patients were newly diagnosed, with disease duration under 2 months, and aged 18 to 65 years. Exclusion was applied to patients with uncontrolled infections, other autoimmune diseases, pregnancy or lactation. Diagnoses relied on clinical symptoms, serum thyroxine and TRAb, thyroid ultrasound and orbital computed tomography. Ficoll-Paque density gradient centrifugation was used to isolate PBMCs from 8 to 10 ml of fresh peripheral blood. Total RNA was extracted with Trizol reagent, and quality was checked on an Agilent 2100 Bioanalyzer.

The TCR was taken from a man between 18 and 29 years old with Graves' hyperthyroidism. The sequencing input was blood. Rearrangement joined TRBV28 to TRBJ1-2; a tentative D match to TRBD1 spans 6 bases. The bases read TGTGCCAGCAGTTTCGGGGGGCAAGGCTACACCTTC. Its coded protein is CASSFGGQGYTF.